This T cell receptor beta chain was found in a study of control samples from healthy donors and cancer patients (dated by TCRdb to about 2020). The receptor library was made with the immunoSEQ multiplex PCR assay. TCRdb mirrors the immuneACCESS table, restricted to in-frame sequences. Some clones are absent from its copies; in checked studies, under half trace to an unresolved V gene, and the reason for the others is unknown. The sample contains 130,000 or so clones, 85% to 95% of them found a single time. The top ten clones comprise around 13% of the sample. Including the terminal cysteine and phenylalanine, the CDR3 comprises 14 residues. Only CDR3 DNA remains: 42 bases, in frame from the first base. A distance of 8 bases separates the germline ends of V and J, which lose 0 bases and 2 bases respectively. The germline V gene gives CDR1 as SGHRS and CDR2 as YFSETQ. Remarks on this clone: This clone's antigen is unknown. Per-base qualities were not stored, and no clone one base away is much larger.

This chain joins TRBV5-1 to TRBJ1-2, and TRBD1 may be the D gene, going by 5 matching bases. The sample taken for sequencing was blood. The source of this sequence is a man aged 40-50 years in good health. CDR3 region: CASSLAEGNYGYTF. The nucleotide sequence reads TGCGCCAGCAGCTTGGCCGAGGGGAACTATGGCTACACCTTC.